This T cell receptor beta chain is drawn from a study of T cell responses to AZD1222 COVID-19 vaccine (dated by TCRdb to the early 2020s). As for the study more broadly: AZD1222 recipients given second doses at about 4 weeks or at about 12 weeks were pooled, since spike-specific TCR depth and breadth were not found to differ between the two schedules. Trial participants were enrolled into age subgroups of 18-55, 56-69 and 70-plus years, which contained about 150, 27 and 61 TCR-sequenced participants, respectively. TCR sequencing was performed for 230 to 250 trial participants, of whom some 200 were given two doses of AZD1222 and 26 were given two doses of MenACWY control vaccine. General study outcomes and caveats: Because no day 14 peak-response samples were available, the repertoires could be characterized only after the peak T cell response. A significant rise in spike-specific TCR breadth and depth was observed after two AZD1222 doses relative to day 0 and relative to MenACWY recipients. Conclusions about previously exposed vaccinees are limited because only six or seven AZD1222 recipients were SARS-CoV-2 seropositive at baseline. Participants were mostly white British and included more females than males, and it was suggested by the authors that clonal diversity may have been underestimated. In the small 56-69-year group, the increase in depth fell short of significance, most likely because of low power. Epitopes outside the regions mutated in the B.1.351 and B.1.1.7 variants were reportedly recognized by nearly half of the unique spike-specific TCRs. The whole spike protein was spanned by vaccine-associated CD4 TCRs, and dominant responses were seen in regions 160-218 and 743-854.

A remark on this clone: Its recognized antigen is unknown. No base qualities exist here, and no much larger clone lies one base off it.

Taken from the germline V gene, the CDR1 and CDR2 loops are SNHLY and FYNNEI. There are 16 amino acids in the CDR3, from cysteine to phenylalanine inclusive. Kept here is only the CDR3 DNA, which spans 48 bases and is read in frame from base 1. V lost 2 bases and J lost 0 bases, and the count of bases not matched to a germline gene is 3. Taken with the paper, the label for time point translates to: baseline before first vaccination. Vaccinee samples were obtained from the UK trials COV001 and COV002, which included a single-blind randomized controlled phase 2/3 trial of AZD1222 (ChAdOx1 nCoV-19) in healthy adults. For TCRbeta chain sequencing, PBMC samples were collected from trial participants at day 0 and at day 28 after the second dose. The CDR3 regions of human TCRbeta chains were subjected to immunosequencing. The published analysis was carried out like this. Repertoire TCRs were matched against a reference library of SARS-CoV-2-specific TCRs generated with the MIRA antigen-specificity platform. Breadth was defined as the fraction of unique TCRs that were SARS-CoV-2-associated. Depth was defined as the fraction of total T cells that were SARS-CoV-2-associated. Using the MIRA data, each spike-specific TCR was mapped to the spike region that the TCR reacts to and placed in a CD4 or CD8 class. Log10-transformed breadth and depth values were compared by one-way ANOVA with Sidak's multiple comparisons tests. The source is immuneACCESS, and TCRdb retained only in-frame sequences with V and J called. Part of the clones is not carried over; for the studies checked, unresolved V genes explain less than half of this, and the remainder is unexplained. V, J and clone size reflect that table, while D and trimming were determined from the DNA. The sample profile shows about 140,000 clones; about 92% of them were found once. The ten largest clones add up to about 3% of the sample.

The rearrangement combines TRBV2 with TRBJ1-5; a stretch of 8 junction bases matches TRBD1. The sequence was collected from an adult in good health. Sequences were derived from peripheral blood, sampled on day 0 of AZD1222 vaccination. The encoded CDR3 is CASSERQGASNQPQHF. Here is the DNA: TGTGCCAGCAGTGAAAGGCAGGGGGCTAGCAATCAGCCCCAGCATTTT.